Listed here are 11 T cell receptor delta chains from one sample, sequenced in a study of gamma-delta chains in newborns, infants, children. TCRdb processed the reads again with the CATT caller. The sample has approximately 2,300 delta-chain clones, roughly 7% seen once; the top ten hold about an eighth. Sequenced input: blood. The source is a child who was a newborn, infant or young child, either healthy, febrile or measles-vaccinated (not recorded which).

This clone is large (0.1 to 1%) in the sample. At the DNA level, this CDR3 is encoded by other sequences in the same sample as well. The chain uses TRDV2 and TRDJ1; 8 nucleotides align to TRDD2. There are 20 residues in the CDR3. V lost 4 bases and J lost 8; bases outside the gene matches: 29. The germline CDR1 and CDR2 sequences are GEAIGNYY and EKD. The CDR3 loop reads CACDPLPRGTDSQYAAKLIF. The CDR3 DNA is TGTGCCTGTGATCCCCTTCCTAGGGGGACTGACAGCCAATACGCCGCCAAACTCATCTTT.

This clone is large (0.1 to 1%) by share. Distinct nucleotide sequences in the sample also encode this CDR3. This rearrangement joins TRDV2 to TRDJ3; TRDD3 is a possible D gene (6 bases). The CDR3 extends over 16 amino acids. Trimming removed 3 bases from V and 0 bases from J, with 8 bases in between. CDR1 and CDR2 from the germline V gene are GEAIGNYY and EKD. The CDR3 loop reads CACDGISSWDTRQMFF. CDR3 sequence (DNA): TGTGCCTGTGACGGGATAAGCTCCTGGGACACCCGACAGATGTTTTTC.

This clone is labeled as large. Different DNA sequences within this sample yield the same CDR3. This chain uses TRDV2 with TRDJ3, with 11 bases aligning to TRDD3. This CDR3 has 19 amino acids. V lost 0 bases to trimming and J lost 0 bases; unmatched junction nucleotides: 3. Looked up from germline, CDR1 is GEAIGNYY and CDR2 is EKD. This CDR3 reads CACDTVTGGYSWDTRQMFF. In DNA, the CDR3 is TGTGCCTGTGACACCGTAACTGGGGGATACTCCTGGGACACCCGACAGATGTTTTTC.

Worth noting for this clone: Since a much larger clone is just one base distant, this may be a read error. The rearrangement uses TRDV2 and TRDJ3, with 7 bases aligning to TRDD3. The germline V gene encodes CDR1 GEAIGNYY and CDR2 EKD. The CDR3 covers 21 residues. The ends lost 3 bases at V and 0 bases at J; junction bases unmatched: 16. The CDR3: CACDAVYSGGPSSWDTRQMFF. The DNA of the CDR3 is TGTGCCTGTGACGCCGTTTACTCTGGGGGCCCCAGCTCCTGGGACACCCGACAGATGTTTTTC.

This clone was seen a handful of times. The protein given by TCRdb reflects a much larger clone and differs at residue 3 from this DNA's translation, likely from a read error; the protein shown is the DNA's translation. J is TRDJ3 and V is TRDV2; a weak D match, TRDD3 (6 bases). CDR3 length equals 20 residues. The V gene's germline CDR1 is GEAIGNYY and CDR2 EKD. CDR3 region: CARDTVSGMGPSWDTRQMFF. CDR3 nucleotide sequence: TGTGCCCGTGACACCGTTTCGGGGATGGGGCCCTCCTGGGACACCCGACAGATGTTTTTC.

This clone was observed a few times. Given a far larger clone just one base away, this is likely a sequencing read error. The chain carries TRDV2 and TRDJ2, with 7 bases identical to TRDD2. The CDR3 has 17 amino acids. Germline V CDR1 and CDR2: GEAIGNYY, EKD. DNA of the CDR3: TGTGCCTGTGACGGCGTTGGCCCTTCCTTTTTGACAGCACAACCCTTCTTT. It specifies CACDGVGPSFLTAQPFF.

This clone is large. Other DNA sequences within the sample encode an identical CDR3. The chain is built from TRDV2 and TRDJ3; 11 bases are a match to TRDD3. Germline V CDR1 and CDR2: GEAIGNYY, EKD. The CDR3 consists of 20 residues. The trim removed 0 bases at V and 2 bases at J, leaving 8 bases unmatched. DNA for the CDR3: TGTGCCTGTGACACCGTGGTGGGGGATACGCGAGCCTGGGACACCCGACAGATGTTTTTC. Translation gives CACDTVVGDTRAWDTRQMFF.

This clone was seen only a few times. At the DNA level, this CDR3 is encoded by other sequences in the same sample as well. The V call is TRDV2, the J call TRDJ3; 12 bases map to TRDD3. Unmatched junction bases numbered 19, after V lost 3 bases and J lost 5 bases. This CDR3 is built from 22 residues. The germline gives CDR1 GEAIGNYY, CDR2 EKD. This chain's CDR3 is CACDHVITGGYNFRGDTRQMFF. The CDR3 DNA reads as TGTGCCTGTGACCATGTTATTACTGGGGGATACAACTTTCGCGGGGACACCCGACAGATGTTTTTC.

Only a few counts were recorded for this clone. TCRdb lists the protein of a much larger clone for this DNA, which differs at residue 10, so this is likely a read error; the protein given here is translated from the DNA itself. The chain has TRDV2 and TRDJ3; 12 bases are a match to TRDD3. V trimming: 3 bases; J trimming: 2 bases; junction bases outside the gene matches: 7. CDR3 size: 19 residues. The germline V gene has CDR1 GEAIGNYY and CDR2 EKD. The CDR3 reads CACDLLGDTPAWDTRQMFF. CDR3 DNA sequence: TGTGCCTGTGACTTACTGGGGGATACCCCCGCCTGGGACACCCGACAGATGTTTTTC.

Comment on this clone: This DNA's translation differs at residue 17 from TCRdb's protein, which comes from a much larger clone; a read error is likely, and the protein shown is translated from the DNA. The CDR3 reads CACDPVLGDRSSWDTRKMFF. The CDR3 region has the DNA TGTGCCTGTGACCCCGTACTGGGGGACCGGAGCTCCTGGGACACCCGAAAGATGTTTTTC. The rearrangement joins TRDV2 to TRDJ3; 9 bases agree with TRDD3. The CDR3 has 20 residues. Germline V gene sequence: CDR1 GEAIGNYY, CDR2 EKD.

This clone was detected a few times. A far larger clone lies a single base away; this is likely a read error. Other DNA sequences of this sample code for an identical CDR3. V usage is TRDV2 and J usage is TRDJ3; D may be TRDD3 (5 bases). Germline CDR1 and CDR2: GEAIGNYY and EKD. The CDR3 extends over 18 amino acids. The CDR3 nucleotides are TGTGCCTGCGACACCGTTGAGGGGAGCTCCTGGGACACCCGACAGATGTTTTTC. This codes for CACDTVEGSSWDTRQMFF.